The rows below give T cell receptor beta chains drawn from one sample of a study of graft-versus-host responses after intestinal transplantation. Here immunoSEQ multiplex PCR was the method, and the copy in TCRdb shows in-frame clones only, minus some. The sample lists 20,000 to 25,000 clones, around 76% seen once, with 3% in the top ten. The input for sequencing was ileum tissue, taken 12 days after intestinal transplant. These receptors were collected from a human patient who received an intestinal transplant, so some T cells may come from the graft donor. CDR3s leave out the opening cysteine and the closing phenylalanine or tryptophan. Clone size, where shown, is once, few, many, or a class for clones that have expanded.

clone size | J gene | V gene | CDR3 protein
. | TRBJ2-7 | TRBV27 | ASSKTGGSYEQY
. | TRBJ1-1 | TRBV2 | ASRQNTEAF
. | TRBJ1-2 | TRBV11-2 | ASSFGHQLNYGYT
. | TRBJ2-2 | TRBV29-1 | GGQGTNTGELF
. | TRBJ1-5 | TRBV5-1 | ASLDPGQGNGNQPQH
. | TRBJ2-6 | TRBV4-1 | ASSQDGTNSGANVLT
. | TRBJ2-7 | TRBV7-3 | ASSPTSGDEQY
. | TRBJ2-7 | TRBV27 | ASSPGSKTYEQY
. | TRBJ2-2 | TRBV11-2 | ASSRTSGGTGELF
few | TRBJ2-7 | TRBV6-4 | ASRAGKDREQY
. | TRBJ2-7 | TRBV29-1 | SVEGAGQGAVEQY
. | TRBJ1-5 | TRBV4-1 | ASSQDNSLLGQPQH
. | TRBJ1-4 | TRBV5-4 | ASSDHRGQNEKLF
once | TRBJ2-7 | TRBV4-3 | ASSLGQGAYEQY
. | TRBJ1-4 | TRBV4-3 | ASSQEGQWVSTNEKLF
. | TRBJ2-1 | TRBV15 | ATSARLAGGPLGEQF